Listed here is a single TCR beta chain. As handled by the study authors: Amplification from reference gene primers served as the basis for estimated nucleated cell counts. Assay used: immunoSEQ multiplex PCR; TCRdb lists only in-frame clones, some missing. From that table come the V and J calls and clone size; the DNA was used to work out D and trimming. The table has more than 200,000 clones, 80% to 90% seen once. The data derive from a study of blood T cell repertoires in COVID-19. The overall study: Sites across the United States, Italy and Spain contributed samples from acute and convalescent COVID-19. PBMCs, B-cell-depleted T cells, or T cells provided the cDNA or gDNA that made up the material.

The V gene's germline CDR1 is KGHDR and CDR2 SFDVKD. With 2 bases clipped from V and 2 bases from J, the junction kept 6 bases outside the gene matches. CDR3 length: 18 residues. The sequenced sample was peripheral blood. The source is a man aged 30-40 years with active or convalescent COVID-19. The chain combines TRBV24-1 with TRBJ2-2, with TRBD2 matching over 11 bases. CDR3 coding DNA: TGTGCCACCAGTGATTCCGCTAGCGGGGGGACCAACACCGGGGAGCTGTTTTTT. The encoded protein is CATSDSASGGTNTGELFF.